Below are 31 T cell receptor beta chains sequenced from a single sample in a study of cytomegalovirus exposure and HLA in healthy donors. The PCR was carried out with 60 Vbeta primers and 13 Jbeta primers. Clones were sequenced by immunoSEQ multiplex PCR, and TCRdb holds only the in-frame ones, with some missing. The table records about 60,000 clones, about 73% of them present only once. Sequencing used PBMCs. Receptors originate from a woman in her fifties or sixties in good health and CMV-seropositive.

The chain joins TRBV13 to TRBJ2-7; the D is unclear. Germline-derived CDR1 and CDR2 are PRHDT and FYEKMQ (reference sequence). Between the trimmed V and J ends, which lost 2 bases and 6 bases, there was a span of 8 bases. CDR3 length equals 12 residues. The CDR3 reads CASSLTVGEQYF. DNA for the CDR3: TGTGCCAGCAGCTTAACGGTCGGCGAGCAGTACTTC.

The J gene is TRBJ2-5, the V gene TRBV5-5; 8 bases agree with TRBD2. Trimming at V came to 4 bases and at J to 2 bases, leaving 7 bases not matched to a gene. The CDR3 totals 15 residues. Looked up from germline, CDR1 is SGHKS and CDR2 is YYEKEE (reference sequence). For the CDR3, the DNA is TGTGCCAGCAGCCGACGGGGCGGGGGGCAAGAGACCCAGTACTTC. This translates into CASSRRGGGQETQYF.

The V call is TRBV19, the J call TRBJ1-2, with 10 bases aligning to TRBD1. The CDR3 extends over 14 amino acids. The V and J ends lost 2 bases and 6 bases, in that order; junction bases with no gene match: 3. Germline V lookup: CDR1 LNHDA, CDR2 SQIVND (reference sequence). The CDR3 DNA sequence: TGTGCCAGTAGTATATCGACAGGGGGCCATGGCTACACCTTC. Translating it yields CASSISTGGHGYTF.

The V gene is TRBV5-5, the J gene TRBJ1-3, with 9 positions matching TRBD1. The V segment lost 6 bases and the J segment 1 base; nucleotides outside the gene matches: 11. CDR1 is SGHKS and CDR2 is YYEKEE in the germline V gene (reference sequence). The CDR3 is 17 residues long. The CDR3 is CASTLGQGQGSGNTIYF. The CDR3 nucleotides are TGTGCCAGCACCCTAGGTCAGGGACAGGGATCTGGAAACACCATATATTTT.

The chain recombines TRBV7-9 with TRBJ2-3, with a possible D match to TRBD2 (5 bases). CDR1 SEHNR and CDR2 FQNEAQ come from the germline V gene (reference sequence). V dropped 5 bases and J dropped 7 bases, with 10 bases sitting between them. The CDR3 has 12 residues. CDR3 sequence reads: CASSLEGNTQYF. The CDR3 DNA reads TGTGCCAGCAGCCTCGAGGGCAATACGCAGTATTTT.

This clone was counted between two and nine times. The rearrangement uses TRBV7-9 and TRBJ1-6; no clear D gene. The CDR3 spans 12 residues. Deletions cut 5 bases from V and 7 bases from J, with 6 bases between. The germline V gene encodes CDR1 SEHNR and CDR2 FQNEAQ (reference sequence). The CDR3 loop is CASSDSNSPLHF. CDR3 in DNA: TGTGCCAGCAGCGACTCAAATTCACCCCTCCACTTT.

This clone has just a few counts. The chain carries TRBV13 and TRBJ1-5; D is unresolved. Trimming removed 2 bases at V and 3 bases at J, with 11 bases between. This CDR3 region has 15 residues. The germline gives CDR1 PRHDT, CDR2 FYEKMQ (reference sequence). CDR3 protein: CASSLWKSANQPQHF. CDR3 coding DNA: TGTGCCAGCAGCTTATGGAAAAGCGCCAATCAGCCCCAGCATTTT.

This chain uses TRBV6-5 with TRBJ2-5; TRBD2 aligns across 8 bases. The CDR3 length is 16 residues. Looked up from germline, CDR1 is MNHEY and CDR2 is SVGAGI. V shed 2 bases, J shed 7 bases, and the junction held 12 bases outside the gene matches. CDR3 nucleotide sequence: TGTGCCAGCAGTTACGATTCTTCCGGGGGGGATGTGACCCAGTACTTC. Residues: CASSYDSSGGDVTQYF.

The chain links TRBV19 to TRBJ2-3, with D maybe TRBD2 (6 bases). CDR1 is LNHDA, CDR2 SQIVND, per germline (reference sequence). V lost 5 bases and J lost 4, with 19 bases in between. The CDR3 length is 16 residues. The CDR3 bases are TGTGCCAGTAGTTCCGAACCGGGACTTAGTGCAGATACGCAGTATTTT. Encoded protein: CASSSEPGLSADTQYF.

The chain recombines TRBV29-1 with TRBJ2-7; 7 nucleotides match TRBD1. V lost 7 bases, J lost 3 bases, and 9 bases stayed unmatched. Germline loops: CDR1 SQVTM, CDR2 ANQGSEA. CDR3 length: 13 residues. In DNA form, the CDR3 reads TGCAGCGCCCGAGGGGCAGGGGGCTACGAGCAGTACTTC. It yields the protein CSARGAGGYEQYF.

In this sample, this clone turned up once. The chain carries TRBV5-1 and TRBJ1-5; TRBD1 matches 8 bases. Trimming removed 0 bases from V and 5 bases from J; junction bases left unmatched: 4. CDR1 and CDR2 (germline): SGHRS, YFSETQ. The CDR3 extends over 15 amino acids. The CDR3 spells CASSLGATGDQPQHF. The CDR3 DNA sequence: TGCGCCAGCAGCTTGGGCGCGACAGGGGATCAGCCCCAGCATTTT. The whole variable domain, remainder taken from reference TRBV5-1 and TRBJ1-5, is KAGVTQTPRYLIKTRGQQVTLSCSPISGHRSVSWYQQTPGQGLQFLFEYFSETQRNKGNFPGRFSGRQFSNSRSEMNVSTLELGDSALYLCASSLGATGDQPQHFGDGTRLSIL.

The V and J genes are TRBV7-2 and TRBJ2-7; the D gene is possibly TRBD1 (5 bases). This CDR3 contains 15 residues. The germline V gene has CDR1 SGHTA and CDR2 FQGNSA. With 5 bases removed from V and 1 base from J, the gap between germline ends came to 15 bases. The CDR3 region has the DNA TGTGCCAGCAGCCCGACAGTTTCATGGTCCTACGAGCAGTACTTC. Its translation: CASSPTVSWSYEQYF.

This clone came up once. The rearrangement uses TRBV6-1 and TRBJ1-4; maybe TRBD1 (5 bases). CDR1 is MNHNS and CDR2 is SASEGT in the germline V gene. Trimming removed 4 bases from V and 4 bases from J, with 10 bases in between. The CDR3 totals 14 residues. The CDR3 sequence: CASSVSGINEKLFF. The CDR3 nucleotides are TGTGCCAGCAGTGTATCAGGGATTAATGAAAAACTGTTTTTT.

This clone showed up just a few times. The rearrangement links TRBV19 to TRBJ2-3; 7 bases are shared with TRBD1. The V segment lost 3 bases and the J segment 3 bases; nucleotides outside the gene matches: 15. Germline CDR1 reads LNHDA; CDR2 reads SQIVND (reference sequence). The CDR3 is 18 amino acids. Written as DNA, the CDR3 is TGTGCCAGTAGTATGCGGTGGTTTGGGCAACAGGGGACAGATACGCAGTATTTT. Its protein product is CASSMRWFGQQGTDTQYF.

The rearrangement joins TRBV7-2 to TRBJ1-1; D remains unclear. The V and J ends lost 5 bases and 5 bases respectively, with 18 bases between them. The CDR3 is 15 amino acids. Germline CDR1 is SGHTA and CDR2 is FQGNSA. CDR3 loop: CASSEDWRRGTEAFF. The CDR3 coding sequence is TGTGCCAGCAGCGAGGATTGGCGCCGGGGAACTGAAGCTTTCTTT.

V is TRBV19 and J is TRBJ1-5, with 8 positions matching TRBD1. Per the germline V gene, CDR1 is LNHDA and CDR2 is SQIVND (reference sequence). The CDR3 runs to 14 residues. The V segment lost 5 bases and the J segment 5 bases; nucleotides outside the gene matches: 5. CDR3 DNA sequence: TGTGCCAGTAGTGAACAGGGGGGGGATCAGCCCCAGCATTTT. Translated: CASSEQGGDQPQHF.

The V gene is TRBV2, the J gene TRBJ2-7; a possible D gene is TRBD1 (6 bases). This CDR3 has 15 amino acids. Germline V gives CDR1 SNHLY, CDR2 FYNNEI. Trimming took off 0 bases at V and 5 bases at J, with 14 bases between the two ends. In DNA form, the CDR3 reads TGTGCCAGCAGTGAAGCGGCGGCAGGGGCCCACGAGCAGTACTTC. Translated, it gives CASSEAAAGAHEQYF.

The chain has TRBV7-2 and TRBJ2-2; D is possibly TRBD2 (7 bases). The CDR3 is made up of 13 amino acids. Germline CDR1 and CDR2: SGHTA and FQGNSA. V dropped 7 bases and J dropped 5 bases, with 11 bases sitting between them. The CDR3 nucleotides read TGTGCCAGCACGGGGGGCCGGACCGGGGAGCTGTTTTTT. Its protein product is CASTGGRTGELFF.

In this sample, this clone turned up a few times. The chain employs TRBV5-6 and TRBJ1-2; the match to TRBD1 covers 9 bases. The CDR3 spans 14 residues. Trimming removed 6 bases from V and 4 bases from J; junction bases left unmatched: 7. Germline V gives CDR1 SGHDT, CDR2 YYEEEE. CDR3 coding DNA: TGTGCCAGCACCTCCCGGGACAGGGCCTATGGCTACACCTTC. Translation: CASTSRDRAYGYTF.

This clone is categorized as medium-sized. This chain uses TRBV2 with TRBJ1-1; TRBD1 is a possible D gene (6 bases). The CDR3 covers 14 residues. V was trimmed by 7 bases and J by 3 bases, leaving 15 bases between them. Germline assignment: CDR1 SNHLY and CDR2 FYNNEI. The CDR3: CASNRQVLDTEAFF. In nucleotides, the CDR3 is TGTGCCAGCAATAGACAGGTCTTGGACACTGAAGCTTTCTTT.

The V gene is TRBV4-1, the J gene TRBJ2-7; a weak D match, TRBD2 (5 bases). Germline values: CDR1 MGHRA, CDR2 YSYEKL. This CDR3 comprises 13 residues. Trimming took off 4 bases at V and 3 bases at J, with 10 bases between the two ends. The CDR3: CASSPGSHYEQYF. The CDR3 region has the DNA TGCGCCAGCAGCCCGGGGAGTCACTACGAGCAGTACTTC.

This chain joins TRBV6-5 and TRBJ2-7; possibly TRBD2 for D (5 bases). Deletions cut 3 bases from V and 3 bases from J, with 12 bases between. There are 14 residues in the CDR3. In germline, CDR1 is MNHEY, CDR2 SVGAGI. The CDR3 region has the DNA TGTGCCAGCAGTTATTTCCGAGGGAGCTACGAGCAGTACTTC. It translates to CASSYFRGSYEQYF.

This clone showed up just a few times. DNA for the CDR3: TGTGCCAGTAGTATAGCACAGGATGAAAAACTGTTTTTT. Translating it yields CASSIAQDEKLFF. This chain connects TRBV19 to TRBJ1-4; D might be TRBD1 (5 bases). V was pared by 1 base and J by 6 bases, with 6 bases between. This CDR3 is built from 13 residues. Germline CDR1 LNHDA, CDR2 SQIVND (reference sequence).

The chain recombines TRBV11-2 with TRBJ2-5, with 7 bases that match TRBD2. The CDR3 sequence is 18 residues long. CDR1 is SGHAT and CDR2 is FQNNGV in the germline V gene. V dropped 1 base and J dropped 2; count of bases not matched to a gene: 13. The CDR3 protein is CASSLAGGYVDPQETQYF. Here the CDR3 DNA reads TGTGCCAGCAGCTTAGCCGGGGGGTACGTAGACCCACAAGAGACCCAGTACTTC.

The V and J genes are TRBV7-2 and TRBJ2-7, with TRBD1 identical over 7 bases. Germline trimming cut 4 bases from V and 7 bases from J; bases unmatched to any gene: 7. This CDR3 region has 13 residues. CDR1 and CDR2 (germline): SGHTA, FQGNSA. The CDR3 protein is CASSSQGPWEQYF. The CDR3 DNA sequence: TGTGCCAGCAGCTCACAGGGGCCGTGGGAGCAGTACTTC.

The chain couples TRBV7-3 to TRBJ2-1; the match to TRBD1 covers 12 bases. From germline, CDR1 is SGHTA and CDR2 FQGTGA. The CDR3 runs 17 residues. The J segment lost 3 bases and the V segment lost 4 bases, leaving 7 bases of the junction unmatched. This CDR3 reads CASSYPGQGANYNEQFF. CDR3 sequence (DNA): TGTGCCAGCAGCTACCCGGGACAGGGGGCAAACTACAATGAGCAGTTCTTC.

This clone was detected only a few times. The chain employs TRBV4-2 and TRBJ2-2, with a weak D call TRBD2 (6 bases). This CDR3 is built from 16 residues. The germline V gene has CDR1 LGHNA and CDR2 YNFKEQ. With 4 bases removed from V and 8 bases from J, the gap between germline ends came to 20 bases. The CDR3 DNA sequence: TGTGCCAGCAGCCGGAAGCTTCGGGACTCGGGGGGGGAGCTGTTTTTT. Encoded protein: CASSRKLRDSGGELFF.

As DNA, the CDR3 is TGTGCCAGCAGCACCGGGACAAGTAATTCACCCCTCCACTTT. It yields the protein CASSTGTSNSPLHF. J is TRBJ1-6 and V is TRBV5-5; a weak D match, TRBD1 (6 bases). The V end was cut by 4 bases, the J end by 6 bases, with 11 bases between. CDR1 and CDR2 (germline): SGHKS, YYEKEE (reference sequence). There are 14 residues in the CDR3.

This clone has a handful of counts. V gene TRBV9 combines with J gene TRBJ2-5; possibly TRBD2 for D (5 bases). The V end lost 4 bases, the J end lost 4 bases, and 17 bases lay between the germline ends. The CDR3 is 15 amino acids. Looked up from germline, CDR1 is SGDLS and CDR2 is YYNGEE. This CDR3 is CASSLRGTQSETQYF. The CDR3 nucleotides read TGTGCCAGCAGCCTCCGGGGAACACAATCAGAGACCCAGTACTTC.

The chain has TRBV7-2 and TRBJ1-4, with D unclear. V lost 2 bases and J lost 8, with 6 bases in between. Germline V lookup: CDR1 SGHTA, CDR2 FQGNSA. The CDR3 spans 12 residues. The chain's CDR3 is CASSLLSEKLFF. In DNA, the CDR3 is TGTGCCAGCAGCTTACTTTCCGAAAAACTGTTTTTT.

The V gene is TRBV7-9, the J gene TRBJ1-1, with D hard to call. Germline CDR1 is SEHNR and CDR2 is FQNEAQ (reference sequence). V gave up 5 bases and J gave up 10 bases, with 23 bases separating them. CDR3 length: 15 amino acids. The CDR3 region has the DNA TGTGCCAGCAGCGGAGGACTGAGCCCGGGCCCCAGAGCTTTCTTT. Translated: CASSGGLSPGPRAFF.